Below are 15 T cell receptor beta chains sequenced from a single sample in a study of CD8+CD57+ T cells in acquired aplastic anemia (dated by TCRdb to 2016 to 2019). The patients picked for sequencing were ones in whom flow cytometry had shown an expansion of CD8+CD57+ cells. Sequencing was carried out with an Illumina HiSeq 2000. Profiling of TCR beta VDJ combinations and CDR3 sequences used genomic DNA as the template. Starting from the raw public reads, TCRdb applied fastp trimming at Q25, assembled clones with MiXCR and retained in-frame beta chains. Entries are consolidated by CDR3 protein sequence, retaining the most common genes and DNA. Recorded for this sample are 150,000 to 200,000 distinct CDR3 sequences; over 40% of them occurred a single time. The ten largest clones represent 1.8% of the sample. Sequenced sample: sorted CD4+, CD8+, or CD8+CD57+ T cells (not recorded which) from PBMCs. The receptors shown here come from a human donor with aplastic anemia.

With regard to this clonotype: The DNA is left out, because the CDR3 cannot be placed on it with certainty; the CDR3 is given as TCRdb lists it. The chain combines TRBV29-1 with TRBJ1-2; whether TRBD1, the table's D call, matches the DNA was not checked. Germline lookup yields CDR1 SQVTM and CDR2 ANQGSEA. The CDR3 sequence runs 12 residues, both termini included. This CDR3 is CSVAGGSYGYIF.

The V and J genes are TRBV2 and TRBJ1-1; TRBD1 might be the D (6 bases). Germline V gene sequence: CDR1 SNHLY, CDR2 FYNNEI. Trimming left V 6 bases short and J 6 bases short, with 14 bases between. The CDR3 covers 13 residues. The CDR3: CASRRGGGSEAFF. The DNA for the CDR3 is TGTGCCAGCAGGAGGGGGGGTGGGTCTGAAGCTTTCTTT.

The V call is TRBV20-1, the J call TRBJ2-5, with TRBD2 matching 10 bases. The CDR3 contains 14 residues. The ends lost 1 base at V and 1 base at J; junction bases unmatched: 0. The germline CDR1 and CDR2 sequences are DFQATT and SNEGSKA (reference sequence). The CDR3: CSARGTSGQETQYF. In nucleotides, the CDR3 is TGCAGTGCTAGAGGGACTAGCGGCCAAGAGACCCAGTACTTC.

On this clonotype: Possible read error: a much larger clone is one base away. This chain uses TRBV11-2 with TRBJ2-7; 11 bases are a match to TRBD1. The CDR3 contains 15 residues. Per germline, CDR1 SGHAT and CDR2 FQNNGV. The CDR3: CASSFLWTGGYEQHF. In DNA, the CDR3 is TGTGCCAGCAGCTTCCTCTGGACAGGGGGCTACGAGCAGCACTTC. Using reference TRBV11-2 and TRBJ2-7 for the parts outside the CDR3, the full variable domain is EAGVAQSPRYKIIEKRQSVAFWCNPISGHATLYWYQQILGQGPKLLIQFQNNGVVDDSQLPKDRFSAERLKGVDSTLKIQPAKLEDSAVYLCASSFLWTGGYEQHFGPGTRLTVT.

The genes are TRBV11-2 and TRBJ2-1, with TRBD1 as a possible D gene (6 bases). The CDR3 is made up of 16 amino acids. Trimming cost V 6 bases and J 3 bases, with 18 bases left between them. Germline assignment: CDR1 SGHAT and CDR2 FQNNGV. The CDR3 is CASSNRDKGVYNEQFF. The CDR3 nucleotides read TGTGCCAGCAGTAATAGGGACAAGGGGGTCTACAATGAGCAGTTCTTC.

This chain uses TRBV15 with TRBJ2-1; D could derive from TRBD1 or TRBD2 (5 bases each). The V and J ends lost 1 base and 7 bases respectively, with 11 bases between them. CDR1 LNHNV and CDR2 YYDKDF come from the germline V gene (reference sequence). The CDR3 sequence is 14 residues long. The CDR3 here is CATSRVRGVNEQFF. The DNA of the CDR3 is TGTGCCACCAGCAGAGTAAGGGGAGTGAATGAGCAGTTCTTC.

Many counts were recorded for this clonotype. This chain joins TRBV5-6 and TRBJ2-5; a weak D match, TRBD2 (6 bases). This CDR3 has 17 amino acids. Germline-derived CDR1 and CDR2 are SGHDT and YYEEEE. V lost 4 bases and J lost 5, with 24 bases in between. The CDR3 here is CASSPANRGMGSETQYF. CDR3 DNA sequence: TGTGCCAGCAGCCCCGCTAATCGGGGGATGGGGTCGGAGACCCAGTACTTC.

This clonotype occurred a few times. This CDR3 is CASSPGRYEQYF. CDR3 nucleotides: TGTGCCAGCAGCCCCGGGAGATACGAGCAGTACTTC. The chain links TRBV7-2 to TRBJ2-7; TRBD2 is a possible D gene (6 bases). V shed 5 bases and J shed 4 bases, with 9 bases lying between them. Per the germline V gene, CDR1 is SGHTA and CDR2 is FQGNSA. This CDR3 is 12 amino acids long. The whole variable domain, filled in from reference TRBV7-2 and TRBJ2-7, reads GAGVSQSPSNKVTEKGKDVELRCDPISGHTALYWYRQSLGQGLEFLIYFQGNSAPDKSGLPSDRFSAERTGGSVSTLTIQRTQQEDSAVYLCASSPGRYEQYFGPGTRLTVT.

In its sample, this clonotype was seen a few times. CDR3 region: CASTPRGTGTYEQYF. The CDR3 DNA reads TGTGCCAGTACCCCCAGAGGGACAGGGACCTACGAGCAGTACTTC. The chain recombines TRBV19 with TRBJ2-7; 9 bases fit TRBD1. CDR3 length: 15 residues. Germline assignment: CDR1 LNHDA and CDR2 SQIVND (reference sequence). Trimming took 7 bases from V and 2 from J; bases not matched to a gene: 9. Drawing the rest from reference TRBV19 and TRBJ2-7, the complete variable domain is DGGITQSPKYLFRKEGQNVTLSCEQNLNHDAMYWYRQDPGQGLRLIYYSQIVNDFQKGDIAEGYSVSREKKESFPLTVTSAQKNPTAFYLCASTPRGTGTYEQYFGPGTRLTVT.

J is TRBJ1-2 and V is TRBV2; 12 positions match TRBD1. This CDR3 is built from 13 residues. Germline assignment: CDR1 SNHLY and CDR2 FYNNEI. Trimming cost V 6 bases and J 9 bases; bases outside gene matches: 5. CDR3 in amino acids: CASRTGTGGRYTF. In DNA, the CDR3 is TGTGCCAGCAGAACCGGGACAGGGGGCCGCTACACCTTC.

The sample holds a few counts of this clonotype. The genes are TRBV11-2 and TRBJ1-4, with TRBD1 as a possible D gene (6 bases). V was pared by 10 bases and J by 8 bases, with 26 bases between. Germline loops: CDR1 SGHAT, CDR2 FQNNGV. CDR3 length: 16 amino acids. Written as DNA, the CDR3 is TGTGCCAACAGGGCGATCACAGGGAGTAGGGACGAAAAACTGTTTTTT. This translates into CANRAITGSRDEKLFF.

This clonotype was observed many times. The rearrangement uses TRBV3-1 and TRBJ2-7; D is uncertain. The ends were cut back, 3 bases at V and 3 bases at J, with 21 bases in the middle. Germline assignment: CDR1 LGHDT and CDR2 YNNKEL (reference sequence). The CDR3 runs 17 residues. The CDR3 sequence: CASSHERALVHRYEQYF. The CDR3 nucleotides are TGTGCCAGCAGCCACGAACGGGCGCTGGTACACCGCTACGAGCAGTACTTC.

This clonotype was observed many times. In nucleotides, the CDR3 is TGTGCCAGCAGTTTCCTAGGACAGTCAAAACTGTTTTTT. Its translation: CASSFLGQSKLFF. V gene TRBV27 combines with J gene TRBJ1-4; tentatively, D is TRBD1 (6 bases). Per the germline V gene, CDR1 is MNHEY and CDR2 is SMNVEV (reference sequence). The V gene lost 3 bases and the J gene lost 10 bases, with 12 bases spanning the gap. This CDR3 is built from 13 residues.

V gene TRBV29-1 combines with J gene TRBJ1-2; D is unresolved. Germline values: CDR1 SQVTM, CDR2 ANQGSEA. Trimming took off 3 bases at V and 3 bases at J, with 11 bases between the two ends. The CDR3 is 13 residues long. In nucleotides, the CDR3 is TGCAGCGTTGAGGCCAGTACTCACTATGGCTACACCTTC. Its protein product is CSVEASTHYGYTF.

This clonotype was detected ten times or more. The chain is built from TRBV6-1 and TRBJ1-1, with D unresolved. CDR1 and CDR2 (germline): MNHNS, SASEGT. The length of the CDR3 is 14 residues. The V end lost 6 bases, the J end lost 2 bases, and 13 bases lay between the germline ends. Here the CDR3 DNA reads TGTGCCAGCAGACACCGGGCCCTCAACACTGAAGCTTTCTTT. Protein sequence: CASRHRALNTEAFF.